This T cell receptor beta chain stems from a study of post-analysis software for immune sequencing data. Study results and limitations: Five or six TRBV segments appeared more often in patients than in controls, and TRBV5-6, TRBV5-1 and TRBV20-1 were among these. Controls had significantly higher normalized Chao1 diversity than multiple sclerosis patients.

Sequencing libraries made from TCR beta cDNA carried unique molecular identifiers. Each CDR3 protein gets one entry after TCRdb re-called the PCR reads with MiXCR. This repertoire shows about 770,000 distinct CDR3 sequences, 40% to 55% found once; its top ten account for roughly 4.4%. Per the germline V gene, CDR1 is SQVTM and CDR2 is ANQGSEA. CDR3 size: 14 residues. V lost 3 bases and J lost 3; bases outside the gene matches: 6. In the case of this clonotype: What it binds is not known.

This chain uses TRBV29-1 with TRBJ2-3; 7 positions match TRBD2. Input material: blood. This TCR came from a girl aged 5-17 years with multiple sclerosis. The chain's CDR3 is CSVDLGRGTDTQYF. The CDR3 region has the DNA TGCAGCGTTGATCTGGGGCGGGGGACAGATACGCAGTATTTT.